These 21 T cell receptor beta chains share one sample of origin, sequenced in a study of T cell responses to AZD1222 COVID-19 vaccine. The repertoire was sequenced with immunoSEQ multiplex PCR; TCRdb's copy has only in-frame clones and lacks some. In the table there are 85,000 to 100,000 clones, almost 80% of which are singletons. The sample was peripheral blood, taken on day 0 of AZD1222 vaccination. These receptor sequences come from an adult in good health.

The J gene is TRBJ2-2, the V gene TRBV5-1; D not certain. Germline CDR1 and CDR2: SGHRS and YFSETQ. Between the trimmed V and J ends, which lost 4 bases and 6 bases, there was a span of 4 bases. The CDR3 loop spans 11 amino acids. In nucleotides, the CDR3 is TGCGCCAGCAGCAACTCCGGGGAGCTGTTTTTT. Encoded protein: CASSNSGELFF.

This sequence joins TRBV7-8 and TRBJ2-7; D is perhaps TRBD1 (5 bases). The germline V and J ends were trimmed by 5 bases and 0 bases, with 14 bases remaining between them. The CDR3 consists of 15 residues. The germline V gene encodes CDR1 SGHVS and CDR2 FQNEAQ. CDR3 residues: CASSQVGPGSYEQYF. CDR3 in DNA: TGTGCCAGCAGCCAAGTGGGGCCGGGCTCCTACGAGCAGTACTTC.

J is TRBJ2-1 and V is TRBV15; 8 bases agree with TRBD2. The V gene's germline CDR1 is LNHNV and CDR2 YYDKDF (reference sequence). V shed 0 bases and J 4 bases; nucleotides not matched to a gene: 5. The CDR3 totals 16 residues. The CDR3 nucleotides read TGTGCCACCAGCAGAGACACTAGCGGAGGATACAATGAGCAGTTCTTC. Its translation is CATSRDTSGGYNEQFF.

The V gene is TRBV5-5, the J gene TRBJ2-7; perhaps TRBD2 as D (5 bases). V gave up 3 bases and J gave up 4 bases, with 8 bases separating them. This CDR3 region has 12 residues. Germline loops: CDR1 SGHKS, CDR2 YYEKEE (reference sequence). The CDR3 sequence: CASSYGDYEQYF. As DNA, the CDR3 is TGTGCCAGCAGCTACGGGGATTACGAGCAGTACTTC.

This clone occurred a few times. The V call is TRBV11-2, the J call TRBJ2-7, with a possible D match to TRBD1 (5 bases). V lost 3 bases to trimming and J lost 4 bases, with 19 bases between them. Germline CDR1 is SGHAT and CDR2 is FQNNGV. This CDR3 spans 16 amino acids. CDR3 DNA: TGTGCCAGCAGCTTTCCTAGGGGCCTCCGGCGTTACGAGCAGTACTTC. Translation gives CASSFPRGLRRYEQYF.

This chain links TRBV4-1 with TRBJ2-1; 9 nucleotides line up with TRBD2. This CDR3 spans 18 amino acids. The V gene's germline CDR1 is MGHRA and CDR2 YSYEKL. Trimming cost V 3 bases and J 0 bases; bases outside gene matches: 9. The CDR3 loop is CASSHLAGLRSSYNEQFF. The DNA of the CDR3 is TGCGCCAGCAGCCACCTAGCGGGATTAAGGAGCTCCTACAATGAGCAGTTCTTC.

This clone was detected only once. CDR3 bases: TGTGCCAGCAGCGGAGGAAGACAGGGTGGCCAGCCCCAGCATTTT. Amino acid sequence: CASSGGRQGGQPQHF. This chain connects TRBV7-8 to TRBJ1-5; 7 bases align to TRBD1. The germline V gene encodes CDR1 SGHVS and CDR2 FQNEAQ. The CDR3 runs 15 residues. The V and J ends lost 5 bases and 7 bases, in that order; junction bases with no gene match: 11.

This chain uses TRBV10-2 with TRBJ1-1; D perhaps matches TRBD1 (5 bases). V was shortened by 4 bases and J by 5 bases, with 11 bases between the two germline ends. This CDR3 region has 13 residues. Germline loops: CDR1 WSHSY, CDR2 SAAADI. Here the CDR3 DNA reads TGCGCCAGCAGTGTACAGACAGTGACTGAAGCTTTCTTT. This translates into CASSVQTVTEAFF.

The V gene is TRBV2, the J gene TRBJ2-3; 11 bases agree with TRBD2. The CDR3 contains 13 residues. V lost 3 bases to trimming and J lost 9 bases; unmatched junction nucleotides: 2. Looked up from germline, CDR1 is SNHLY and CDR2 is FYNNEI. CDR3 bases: TGTGCCAGCAGTGAGCGACTAGCGGGAACGCAGTATTTT. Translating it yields CASSERLAGTQYF.

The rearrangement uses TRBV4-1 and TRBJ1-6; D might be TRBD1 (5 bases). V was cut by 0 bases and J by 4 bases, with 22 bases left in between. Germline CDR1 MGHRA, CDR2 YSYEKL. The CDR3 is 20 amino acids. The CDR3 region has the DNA TGCGCCAGCAGCCAAGAGGCGGTCGAGACAGACTTATTTTATAATTCACCCCTCCACTTT. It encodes CASSQEAVETDLFYNSPLHF.

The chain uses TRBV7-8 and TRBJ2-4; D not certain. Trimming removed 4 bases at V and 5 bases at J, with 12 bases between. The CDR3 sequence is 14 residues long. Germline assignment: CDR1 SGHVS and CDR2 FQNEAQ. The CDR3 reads CASSYNYRENIQYF. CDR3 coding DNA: TGTGCCAGCAGCTATAACTACCGAGAAAACATTCAGTACTTC.

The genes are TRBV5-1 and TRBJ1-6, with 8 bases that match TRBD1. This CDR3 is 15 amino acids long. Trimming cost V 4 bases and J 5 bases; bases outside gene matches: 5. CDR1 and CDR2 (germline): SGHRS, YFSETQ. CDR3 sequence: CASSIQGANNSPLHF. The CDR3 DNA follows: TGCGCCAGCAGCATCCAGGGGGCGAATAATTCACCCCTCCACTTT.

CDR3 nucleotide sequence: TGTGCCAGCAGCTTAATGGACCGTTCCTACGAGCAGTACTTC. Protein sequence: CASSLMDRSYEQYF. The chain has TRBV7-6 and TRBJ2-7; no definite D call. There are 14 residues in the CDR3. Germline CDR1 SGHVS, CDR2 FNYEAQ. V lost 2 bases and J 1 base, leaving 9 bases between the germline ends.

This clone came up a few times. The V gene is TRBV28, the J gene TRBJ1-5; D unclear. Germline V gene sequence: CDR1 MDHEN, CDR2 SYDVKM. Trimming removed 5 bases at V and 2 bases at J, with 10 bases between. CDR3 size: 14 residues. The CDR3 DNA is TGTGCCAGCAGTCTGTCCATGGGCAATCAGCCCCAGCATTTT. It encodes CASSLSMGNQPQHF. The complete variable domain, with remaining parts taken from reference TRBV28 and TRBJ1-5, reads DVKVTQSSRYLVKRTGEKVFLECVQDMDHENMFWYRQDPGLGLRLIYFSYDVKMKEKGDIPEGYSVSREKKERFSLILESASTNQTSMYLCASSLSMGNQPQHFGDGTRLSIL.

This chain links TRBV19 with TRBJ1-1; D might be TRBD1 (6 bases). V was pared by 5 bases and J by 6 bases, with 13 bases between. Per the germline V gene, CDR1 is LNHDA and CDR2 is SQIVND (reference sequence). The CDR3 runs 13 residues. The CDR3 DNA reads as TGTGCCAGTAGTCCCTCGGACAGATCTGAAGCTTTCTTT. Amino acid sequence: CASSPSDRSEAFF. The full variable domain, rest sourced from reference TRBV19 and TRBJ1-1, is DGGITQSPKYLFRKEGQNVTLSCEQNLNHDAMYWYRQDPGQGLRLIYYSQIVNDFQKGDIAEGYSVSREKKESFPLTVTSAQKNPTAFYLCASSPSDRSEAFFGQGTRLTVV.

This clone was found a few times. The CDR3 protein is CASTEGGGAQPQHF. CDR3 nucleotide sequence: TGTGCCAGCACCGAGGGTGGAGGGGCTCAGCCCCAGCATTTT. J is TRBJ1-5 and V is TRBV6-5; a weak D match, TRBD1 (5 bases). Trimming cost V 7 bases and J 6 bases, with 16 bases left between them. From germline, CDR1 is MNHEY and CDR2 SVGAGI. This CDR3 is 14 amino acids long.

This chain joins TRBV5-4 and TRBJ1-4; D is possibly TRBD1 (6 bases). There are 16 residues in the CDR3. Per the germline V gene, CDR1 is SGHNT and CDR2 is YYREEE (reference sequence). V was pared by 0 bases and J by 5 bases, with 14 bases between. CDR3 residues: CASSLDLGGANEKLFF. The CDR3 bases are TGTGCCAGCAGCTTGGATCTAGGGGGGGCCAATGAAAAACTGTTTTTT.

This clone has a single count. The CDR3 DNA sequence: TGTGCCAGCAGCCCGGTCGGTTATGAGCAGTTCTTC. Protein product: CASSPVGYEQFF. This sequence joins TRBV6-5 and TRBJ2-1; D gene uncertain. Trimming left V 6 bases short and J 8 bases short, with 11 bases between. The germline CDR1 and CDR2 sequences are MNHEY and SVGAGI. The CDR3 consists of 12 residues.

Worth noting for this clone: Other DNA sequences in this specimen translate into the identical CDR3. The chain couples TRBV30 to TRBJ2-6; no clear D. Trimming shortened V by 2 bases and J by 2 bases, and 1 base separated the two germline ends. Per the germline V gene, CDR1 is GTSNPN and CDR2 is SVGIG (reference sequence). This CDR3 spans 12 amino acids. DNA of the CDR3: TGTGCCTGGAGTCCTGGGGCCAACGTCCTGACTTTC. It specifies CAWSPGANVLTF.

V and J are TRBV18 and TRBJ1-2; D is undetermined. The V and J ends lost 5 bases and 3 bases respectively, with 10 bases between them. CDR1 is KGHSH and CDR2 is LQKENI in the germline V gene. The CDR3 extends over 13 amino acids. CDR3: CASSADNHYGYTF. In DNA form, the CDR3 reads TGTGCCAGCTCAGCAGACAATCACTATGGCTACACCTTC.

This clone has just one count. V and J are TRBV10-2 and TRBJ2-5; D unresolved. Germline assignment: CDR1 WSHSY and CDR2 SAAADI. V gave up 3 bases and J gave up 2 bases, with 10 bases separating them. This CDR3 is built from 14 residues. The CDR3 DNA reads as TGCGCCAGCAGTGATGCAGGTTTGCAAGAGACCCAGTACTTC. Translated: CASSDAGLQETQYF.